The 10 T cell receptor delta chains below all came from one sample that was sequenced in a study of human gamma delta and Vdelta1 T cells. TCRdb re-called the PCR reads using CATT. Of over 5,500 delta-chain clones listed, roughly a tenth are singletons. The material sequenced was naive CD27+ Vdelta1 gamma-delta T cells from blood. These receptors came from a human donor in good health.

By share, this clone ranks as medium-sized (0.01 to 0.1%). This sample includes further DNA sequences coding for the same CDR3. The V and J genes are TRDV1 and TRDJ1; either TRDD1 or TRDD2 may fit D (5 bases each). The germline V and J ends were trimmed by 0 bases and 0 bases, with 23 bases remaining between them. The CDR3 consists of 20 residues. Per the germline V gene, CDR1 is TSWWSYY and CDR2 is QGS. The CDR3: CALGELTYASFIVNTDKLIF. The CDR3 DNA sequence: TGTGCTCTTGGGGAACTAACCTACGCGTCCTTCATAGTCAACACCGATAAACTCATCTTT.

The table lists this clone with many counts. The J gene is TRDJ1, the V gene TRDV1; TRDD3 aligns across 7 bases. Germline V gene data show CDR1 as TSWWSYY and CDR2 as QGS. The V gene end was trimmed by 5 bases and the J gene end by 6 bases; junction bases not matched to a gene: 21. The CDR3 totals 18 residues. The CDR3 DNA follows: TGTGCTCTTGGGAAGCCGTTCGGGCGGTACTGGGGCACTAATAAACTCATCTTT. Protein sequence: CALGKPFGRYWGTNKLIF.

This clone came up a few times. Just one base apart from a much larger clone, this may be a read error. In the same sample, other DNA sequences code for this CDR3. The chain is built from TRDV1 and TRDJ1; 7 nucleotides agree with TRDD3. This CDR3 has 19 amino acids. CDR1 TSWWSYY and CDR2 QGS come from the germline V gene. The trim removed 4 bases at V and 0 bases at J, leaving 17 bases unmatched. CDR3 coding DNA: TGTGCTCTTGGGGGGCGTACTGGTGGATACGTCCCCCACACCGATAAACTCATCTTT. It codes for CALGGRTGGYVPHTDKLIF.

This clone is labeled medium-sized. The sample contains more than one DNA sequence encoding this CDR3. The chain couples TRDV1 to TRDJ1; 7 bases map to TRDD3. Losses at the gene ends were 3 bases for V and 0 bases for J; bases not matched to a gene: 22. The CDR3 sequence is 21 residues long. CDR1 is TSWWSYY and CDR2 is QGS in the germline V gene. The CDR3 loop reads CALGEGRSRRGLGTNTDKLIF. The DNA for the CDR3 is TGTGCTCTTGGGGAGGGGAGATCGCGTCGAGGACTGGGGACGAACACCGATAAACTCATCTTT.

In regard to this clone: This DNA's translation differs at residue 16 from TCRdb's protein, which comes from a much larger clone; a read error is likely, and the protein shown is translated from the DNA. The genes are TRDV1 and TRDJ1; 12 bases line up with TRDD3. This CDR3 comprises 18 residues. CDR1 is TSWWSYY and CDR2 is QGS in the germline V gene. The CDR3 spells CALGVRHLGDTKTDKPIF. The CDR3 DNA follows: TGTGCTCTTGGGGTTCGACATCTGGGGGATACGAAGACCGATAAACCCATCTTT.

As to this clone: Given a much more abundant clone one base away, this may be a read error. The chain is built from TRDV1 and TRDJ1; TRDD3 agrees at 9 bases. The CDR3 runs to 20 residues. In germline, CDR1 is TSWWSYY, CDR2 QGS. CDR3 region: CALGEAVRAVRAGGSDKLTF. The CDR3 coding sequence is TGTGCTCTTGGGGAAGCAGTACGGGCCGTAAGGGCTGGGGGATCCGATAAACTCACCTTT.

With respect to this clone: A read error may explain this, as a much larger clone is one base away. The same CDR3 can be traced to other DNA sequences in this sample. This chain connects TRDV1 to TRDJ1; 9 bases match TRDD2. V was clipped by 5 bases and J by 0 bases; unmatched bases: 25. Looked up from germline, CDR1 is TSWWSYY and CDR2 is QGS. CDR3 length: 22 amino acids. The CDR3 nucleotides read TGTGCTCTTGGGTCCACCTTCAGGCCTTCCTACGTGGGGAAGTTGTACACCGATAAACTCATCTTT. Its protein product is CALGSTFRPSYVGKLYTDKLIF.

By share, this clone counts as medium-sized. The J gene is TRDJ1, the V gene TRDV1; 7 bases align to TRDD3. The CDR3 has 19 residues. Germline lookup yields CDR1 TSWWSYY and CDR2 QGS. J lost 0 bases, V lost 4 bases, and 17 bases had no gene match. This CDR3 is CALGAHRPRWDTHTDKLIF. For the CDR3, the DNA is TGTGCTCTTGGGGCCCACCGCCCTCGCTGGGATACTCACACCGATAAACTCATCTTT.

This clone was seen only a few times. The translation of this DNA and the TCRdb protein of a much larger clone differ at residue 9, probably owing to a read error; the protein shown here is translated from the DNA. This chain connects TRDV1 to TRDJ1; D is unclear. The germline V gene encodes CDR1 TSWWSYY and CDR2 QGS. CDR3 size: 14 residues. V was clipped by 6 bases and J by 3 bases, with 14 bases between them. The CDR3 is CALGRPWYSDKLIF. The CDR3 coding sequence is TGTGCTCTTGGTAGACCCTGGTACTCCGATAAACTCATCTTT.

In the case of this clone: A single base is all that separates this from a far larger clone, so a read error is likely. This CDR3 is also generated by other DNA sequences in the sample. The chain employs TRDV1 and TRDJ1; 10 nucleotides align to TRDD3. This CDR3 is 22 amino acids long. The germline V gene has CDR1 TSWWSYY and CDR2 QGS. The CDR3 bases are TGTGCCCTTGGGGAACTTCGAGCGTCTCCCCGGAGGGGGGGGATACGCCGTTCCCAACTCATCTTT. Encoded protein: CALGELRASPRRGGIRRSQLIF.